Here is one TCR beta chain with its context. Assay used: immunoSEQ multiplex PCR; TCRdb lists only in-frame clones, some missing. The sample has 200,000 to 250,000 clones, around 84% seen once. The CDR3 spans 15 residues. CDR1 is WSHSY and CDR2 is SAAADI in the germline V gene. The V gene lost 1 base and the J gene lost 10 bases, with 19 bases spanning the gap. This specimen belongs to a study of blood T cell repertoires in COVID-19. Study-wide context: Material from acute and convalescent COVID-19 was sourced from the United States, Italy and Spain.

This receptor was identified in a man aged 25 to 45 with acute COVID-19. The chain uses TRBV10-2 and TRBJ1-1; D may be TRBD1 (5 bases). The sample taken for sequencing was PBMCs or T cells enriched from blood (not recorded which). The CDR3 here is CASSEWSQRAGGAFF. The DNA of the CDR3 is TGCGCCAGCAGTGAGTGGTCACAAAGGGCCGGGGGAGCTTTCTTT.